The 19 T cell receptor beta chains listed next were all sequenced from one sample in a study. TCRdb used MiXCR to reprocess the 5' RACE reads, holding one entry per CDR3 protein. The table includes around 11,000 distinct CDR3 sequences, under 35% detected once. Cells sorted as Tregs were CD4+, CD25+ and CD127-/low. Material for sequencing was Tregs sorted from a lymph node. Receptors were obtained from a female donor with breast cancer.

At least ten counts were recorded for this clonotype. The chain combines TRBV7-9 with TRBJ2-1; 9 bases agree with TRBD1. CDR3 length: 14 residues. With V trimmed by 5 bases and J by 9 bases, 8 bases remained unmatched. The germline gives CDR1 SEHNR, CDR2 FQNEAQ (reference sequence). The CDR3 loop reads CASSLDRGLVEQFF. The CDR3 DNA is TGTGCCAGCAGCCTGGACAGGGGATTAGTTGAGCAGTTCTTC.

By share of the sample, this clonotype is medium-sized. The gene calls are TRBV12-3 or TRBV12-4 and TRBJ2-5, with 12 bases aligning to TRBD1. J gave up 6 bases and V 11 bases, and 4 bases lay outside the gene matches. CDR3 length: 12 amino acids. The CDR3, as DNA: TGTGCCTGCGGGACAGGGGGCAAGACCCAGTACTTC. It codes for CACGTGGKTQYF.

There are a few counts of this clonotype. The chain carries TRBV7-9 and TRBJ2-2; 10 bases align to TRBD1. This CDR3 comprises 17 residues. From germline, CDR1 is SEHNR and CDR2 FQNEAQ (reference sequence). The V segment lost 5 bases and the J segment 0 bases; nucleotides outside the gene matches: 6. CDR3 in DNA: TGTGCCAGCAGCCCGAGGACAGGGGGTCCGAACACCGGGGAGCTGTTTTTT. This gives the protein CASSPRTGGPNTGELFF.

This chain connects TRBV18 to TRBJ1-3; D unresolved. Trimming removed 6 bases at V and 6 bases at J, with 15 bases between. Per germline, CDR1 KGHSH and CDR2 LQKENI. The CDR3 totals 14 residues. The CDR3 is CASSYGLSENTIYF. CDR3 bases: TGTGCCAGCTCCTACGGGCTGTCGGAAAACACCATATATTTT.

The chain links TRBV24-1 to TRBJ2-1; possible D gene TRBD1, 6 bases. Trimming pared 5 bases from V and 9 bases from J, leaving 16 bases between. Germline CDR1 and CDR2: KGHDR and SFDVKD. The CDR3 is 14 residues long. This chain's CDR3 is CATSAPGVHSEQFF. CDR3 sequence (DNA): TGTGCCACCAGTGCCCCAGGGGTTCACAGTGAGCAGTTCTTC.

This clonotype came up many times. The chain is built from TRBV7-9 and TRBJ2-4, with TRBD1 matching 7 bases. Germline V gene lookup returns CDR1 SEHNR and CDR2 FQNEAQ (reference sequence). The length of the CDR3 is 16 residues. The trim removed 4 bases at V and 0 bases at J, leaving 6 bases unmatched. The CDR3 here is CASSSTGALAKNIQYF. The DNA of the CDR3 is TGTGCCAGCAGCTCCACAGGGGCCCTAGCCAAAAACATTCAGTACTTC.

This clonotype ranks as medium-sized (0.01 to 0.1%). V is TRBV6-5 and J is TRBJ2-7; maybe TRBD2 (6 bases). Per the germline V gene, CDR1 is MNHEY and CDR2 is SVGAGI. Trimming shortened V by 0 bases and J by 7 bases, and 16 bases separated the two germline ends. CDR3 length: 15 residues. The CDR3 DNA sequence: TGTGCCAGCAGTTACTCGATACTAGCCGCCGGGGAGCAGTACTTC. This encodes CASSYSILAAGEQYF.

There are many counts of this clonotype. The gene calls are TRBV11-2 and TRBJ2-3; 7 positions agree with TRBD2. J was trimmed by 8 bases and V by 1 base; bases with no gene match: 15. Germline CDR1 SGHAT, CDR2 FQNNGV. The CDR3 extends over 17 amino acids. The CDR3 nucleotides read TGTGCCAGCAGCTTAGTTTACTCTGCGGGAGAGCTTGGTACGCAGTATTTT. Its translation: CASSLVYSAGELGTQYF.

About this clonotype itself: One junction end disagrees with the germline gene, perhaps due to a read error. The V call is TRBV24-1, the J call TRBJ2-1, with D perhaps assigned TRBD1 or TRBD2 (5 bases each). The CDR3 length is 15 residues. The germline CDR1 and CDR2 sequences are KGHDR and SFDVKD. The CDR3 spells CATSDFIEGLSERFF. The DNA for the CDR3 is TGTGCCACCAGTGATTTTATTGAGGGGTTGAGTGAGCGGTTCTTC.

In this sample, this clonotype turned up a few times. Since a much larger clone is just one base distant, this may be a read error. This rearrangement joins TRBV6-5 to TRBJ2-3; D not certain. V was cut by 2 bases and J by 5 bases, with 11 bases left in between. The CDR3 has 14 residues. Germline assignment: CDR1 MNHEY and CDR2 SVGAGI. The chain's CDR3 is CASSYRYTIDTQYF. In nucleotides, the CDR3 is TGTGCCAGCAGTTACCGGTATACTATAGATACGCAGTATTTT.

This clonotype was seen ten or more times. CDR3 nucleotides: TGTGCCAGCTATGAAACGTCAAGGGGAGGGAACACTGAAGCTTTCTTT. It is translated as CASYETSRGGNTEAFF. The chain employs TRBV27 and TRBJ1-1; a weak D match, TRBD1 (5 bases). This CDR3 contains 16 residues. Trimming pared 8 bases from V and 1 base from J, leaving 20 bases between. Germline-derived CDR1 and CDR2 are MNHEY and SMNVEV (reference sequence).

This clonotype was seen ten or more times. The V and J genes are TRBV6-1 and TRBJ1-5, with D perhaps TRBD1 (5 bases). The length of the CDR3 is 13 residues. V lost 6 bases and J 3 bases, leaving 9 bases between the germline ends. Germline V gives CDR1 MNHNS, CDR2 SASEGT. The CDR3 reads CASRGTSNQPQHF. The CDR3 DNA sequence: TGTGCCAGCAGGGGGACCTCCAATCAGCCCCAGCATTTT.

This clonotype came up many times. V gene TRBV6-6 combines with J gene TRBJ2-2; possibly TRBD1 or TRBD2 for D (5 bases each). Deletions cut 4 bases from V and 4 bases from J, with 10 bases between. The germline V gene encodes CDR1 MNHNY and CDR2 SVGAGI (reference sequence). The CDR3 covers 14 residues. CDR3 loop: CASSWGFGTGELFF. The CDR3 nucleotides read TGTGCCAGCAGTTGGGGGTTTGGCACCGGGGAGCTGTTTTTT.

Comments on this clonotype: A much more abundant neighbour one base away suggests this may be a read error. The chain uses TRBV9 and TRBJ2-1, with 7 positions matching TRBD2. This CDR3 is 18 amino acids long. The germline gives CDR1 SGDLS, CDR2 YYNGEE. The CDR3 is CASSVDGGGDSVYNEQSF. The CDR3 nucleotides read TGTGCCAGCAGCGTAGATGGGGGAGGGGACTCTGTCTACAATGAGCAGTCCTTC.

This CDR3 is CSDSETQYF. The CDR3 bases are TGCAGCGATTCCGAGACCCAGTACTTC. V is TRBV29-1 and J is TRBJ2-5; D ambiguous. Germline CDR1 and CDR2: SQVTM and ANQGSEA. The CDR3 spans 9 residues. V lost 7 bases and J 5 bases, leaving 5 bases between the germline ends.

The CDR3 bases are TGCGCCAGCAGCTTGGGACGGATCTATGGCTACACCTTC. Its translation: CASSLGRIYGYTF. The chain joins TRBV5-1 to TRBJ1-2; no clear D. The V and J ends lost 0 bases and 4 bases respectively, with 7 bases between them. CDR1 is SGHRS, CDR2 YFSETQ, per germline. The CDR3 is made up of 13 amino acids.

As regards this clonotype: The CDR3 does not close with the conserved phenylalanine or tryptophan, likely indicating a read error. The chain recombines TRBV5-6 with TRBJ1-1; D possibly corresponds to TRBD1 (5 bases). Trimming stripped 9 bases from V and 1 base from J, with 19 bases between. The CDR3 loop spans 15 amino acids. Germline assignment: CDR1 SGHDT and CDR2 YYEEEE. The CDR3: CANIHGRQRNTEAFI. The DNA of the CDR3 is TGTGCCAACATCCATGGGCGACAGAGGAACACTGAAGCTTTCATT.

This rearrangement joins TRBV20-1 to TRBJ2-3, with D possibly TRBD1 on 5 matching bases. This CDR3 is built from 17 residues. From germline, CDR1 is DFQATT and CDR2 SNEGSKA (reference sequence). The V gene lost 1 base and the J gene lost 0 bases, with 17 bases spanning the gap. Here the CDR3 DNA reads TGCAGTGCTAGAGCCCGGTCGGCTGGGGCTAGCACAGATACGCAGTATTTT. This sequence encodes CSARARSAGASTDTQYF.

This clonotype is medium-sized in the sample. CDR3 nucleotides: TGTGCCAGCAGCCCCTCGGGTGGCCAGGGATACAATGAGCAGTTCTTC. Encoded protein: CASSPSGGQGYNEQFF. The chain joins TRBV6-2 or TRBV6-3 to TRBJ2-1; weak D call: TRBD1 (5 bases). The CDR3 is 16 residues long. Germline V gene data show CDR1 as MNHEY and CDR2 as SVGEGT. Trimming took off 6 bases at V and 4 bases at J, with 19 bases between the two ends.